Presented here are 18 T cell receptor beta chains from one specimen sequenced in a study of molecular identifiers for immune sequencing clone quantification. TCRdb ran MiXCR on the PCR reads and lists one entry per CDR3 protein. Among approximately 550,000 distinct CDR3 sequences listed, under 30% were seen once. The sample taken for sequencing was naive CD8+ T cells from blood, with Jurkat cell RNA spiked in. Described subset: FACS-sorted CD8+CD4-CCR7+CD45RA+ naive T cells. These receptors originate from a human donor in good health. Some libraries in this study had Jurkat cell RNA spiked in.

Of note for this clonotype: Given the absence of the conserved phenylalanine or tryptophan at the CDR3 end, a read error is likely. The CDR3 coding sequence is TGTGCCAGCAGCCAGGTCAGCTACGAGCAGTACTTA. Amino acid sequence: CASSQVSYEQYL. The chain links TRBV7-9 to TRBJ2-7; no clear D. The CDR3 extends over 12 amino acids. CDR1 SEHNR and CDR2 FQNEAQ come from the germline V gene (reference sequence). Trimming shortened V by 5 bases and J by 3 bases, and 8 bases separated the two germline ends.

This clonotype has at least ten counts. The chain is built from TRBV4-3 and TRBJ2-7; 8 bases agree with TRBD1. Germline CDR1 and CDR2: LGHNA and YSLEER. This CDR3 has 16 amino acids. J gave up 7 bases and V 0 bases, and 11 bases lay outside the gene matches. CDR3 nucleotide sequence: TGCGCCAGCAGCCAAGACACCGGGACAGGAAGGCAGGAGCAGTACTTC. As protein: CASSQDTGTGRQEQYF.

This clonotype was seen a handful of times. The chain links TRBV9 to TRBJ2-5; 9 bases fit TRBD1. Trimming at V came to 4 bases and at J to 1 base, leaving 8 bases not matched to a gene. Germline assignment: CDR1 SGDLS and CDR2 YYNGEE. The CDR3 is 16 residues long. The CDR3 DNA follows: TGTGCCAGCAGCTTGGGACAGGGCCCCACCCAAGAGACCCAGTACTTC. Translated, it gives CASSLGQGPTQETQYF.

This clonotype appeared many times. The J gene is TRBJ2-7, the V gene TRBV5-1; D gene uncertain. Germline values: CDR1 SGHRS, CDR2 YFSETQ. V was pared by 1 base and J by 2 bases, with 4 bases between. The CDR3 totals 12 residues. The CDR3 DNA reads TGCGCCAGCAGCTTGTTCCCCTACGAGCAGTACTTC. Encoded protein: CASSLFPYEQYF.

In the case of this clonotype: Given a much more abundant clone one base away, this may be a read error. The chain uses TRBV12-3 or TRBV12-4 and TRBJ2-5; D is perhaps TRBD1 or TRBD2 (5 bases each). The CDR3 has 17 amino acids. V shed 6 bases and J shed 3 bases, with 23 bases lying between them. CDR3 bases: TGTGCCAGCAGAATGTTAGACTGGGGCTCGGGAAAAGAGACCCAGTACTTC. It specifies CASRMLDWGSGKETQYF.

This clonotype was counted between two and nine times. The J gene is TRBJ1-1, the V gene TRBV13; D is undetermined. V was clipped by 1 base and J by 2 bases, with 8 bases between them. The CDR3 consists of 14 residues. Germline V lookup: CDR1 PRHDT, CDR2 FYEKMQ (reference sequence). The CDR3 loop is CASSLARSNTEAFF. CDR3 DNA sequence: TGTGCCAGCAGCTTAGCCAGGAGCAACACTGAAGCTTTCTTT.

As to this clonotype: The junction departs from the called germline gene at one end, perhaps through a read error. This chain joins TRBV5-6 and TRBJ2-7; D call uncertain. The CDR3 length is 13 residues. Per the germline V gene, CDR1 is SGHDT and CDR2 is YYEEEE. Here the CDR3 reads CASSLVRSCEQYF. The CDR3 DNA sequence: TGTGCCAGCAGCTTGGTCAGGTCCTGCGAGCAGTACTTC. Supplemented by reference TRBV5-6 and TRBJ2-7, the full variable domain reads DAGVTQSPTHLIKTRGQQVTLRCSPKSGHDTVSWYQQALGQGPQFIFQYYEEEERQRGNFPDRFSGHQFPNYSSELNVNALLLGDSALYLCASSLVRSCEQYFGPGTRLTVT.

In its sample, this clonotype was seen a few times. The chain joins TRBV27 to TRBJ2-5; possibly TRBD2 for D (5 bases). This CDR3 is 15 amino acids long. With 7 bases removed from V and 1 base from J, the gap between germline ends came to 16 bases. Germline CDR1 is MNHEY and CDR2 is SMNVEV (reference sequence). The CDR3 sequence: CASKLTTSPQETQYF. CDR3 DNA sequence: TGTGCCAGCAAACTCACAACTAGTCCCCAAGAGACCCAGTACTTC.

This clonotype was found a few times. The CDR3 nucleotides are TGTGCCAGGAGTGGGGAAAGGGACTTAATACAAGAGACCCAGTACTTC. Encoded protein: CARSGERDLIQETQYF. This chain links TRBV6-8 with TRBJ2-5; D perhaps matches TRBD2 (6 bases). The CDR3 is 16 residues long. From germline, CDR1 is MNHGY and CDR2 SAAAGT. V lost 9 bases and J 2 bases, leaving 22 bases between the germline ends.

This clonotype was observed many times. The V call is TRBV28, the J call TRBJ1-5; 8 bases agree with TRBD1. The trim removed 5 bases at V and 1 base at J, leaving 7 bases unmatched. There are 16 residues in the CDR3. Germline CDR1 reads MDHEN; CDR2 reads SYDVKM. Here the CDR3 DNA reads TGTGCCAGCAGTCGCGGGACAGGTTGGAGCAATCAGCCCCAGCATTTT. Translated: CASSRGTGWSNQPQHF.

Concerning this clonotype itself: This may stem from a read error, because a much larger clone lies one nucleotide away. The chain recombines TRBV2 with TRBJ1-5, with no clear D. The CDR3 contains 15 residues. V shed 0 bases and J shed 6 bases, with 12 bases lying between them. Germline V CDR1 and CDR2: SNHLY, FYNNEI. The CDR3 is CASSEATRVSQPQHF. CDR3 DNA: TGTGCCAGCAGTGAAGCAACAAGGGTCTCTCAGCCCCAGCATTTT.

At least ten counts were recorded for this clonotype. V gene TRBV28 combines with J gene TRBJ2-5, with TRBD1 matching over 8 bases. Per the germline V gene, CDR1 is MDHEN and CDR2 is SYDVKM. Trimming took 7 bases from V and 4 from J; bases not matched to a gene: 5. This CDR3 is built from 13 residues. CDR3 sequence reads: CASNRRGRETQYF. CDR3 bases: TGTGCCAGCAACCGCAGGGGGCGAGAGACCCAGTACTTC. The variable domain in full, with the rest retrieved from reference TRBV28 and TRBJ2-5, is DVKVTQSSRYLVKRTGEKVFLECVQDMDHENMFWYRQDPGLGLRLIYFSYDVKMKEKGDIPEGYSVSREKKERFSLILESASTNQTSMYLCASNRRGRETQYFGPGTRLLVL.

This rearrangement joins TRBV7-2 to TRBJ2-7; 12 bases match TRBD1. The trim removed 5 bases at V and 4 bases at J, leaving 9 bases unmatched. The CDR3 is 16 amino acids. Germline-derived CDR1 and CDR2 are SGHTA and FQGNSA. The CDR3 spells CASSAHPGQGAYEQYF. The CDR3 DNA sequence: TGTGCCAGCAGCGCCCACCCGGGACAGGGGGCTTACGAGCAGTACTTC.

Remarks on this clonotype: Since no conserved phenylalanine or tryptophan closes the CDR3, a read error is the likely cause. The rearrangement joins TRBV20-1 to TRBJ2-4; tentatively, D is TRBD2 (7 bases). In germline, CDR1 is DFQATT, CDR2 SNEGSKA (reference sequence). V gave up 6 bases and J gave up 0 bases, with 27 bases separating them. The CDR3 is 19 residues long. The chain's CDR3 is CSARDTKRQRDLAKNIQYL. The CDR3 region has the DNA TGCAGTGCGAGGGACACGAAAAGGCAGCGGGACCTAGCCAAAAACATTCAGTACCTC.

Note on this clonotype: It is likely a read error, because the conserved phenylalanine at the end of the CDR3 is missing. It is unclear where the CDR3 begins or ends on the DNA, so no DNA is shown, and the CDR3 is as TCRdb lists it. CDR3 loop: CASSSRTSGTLGS. The chain combines TRBV6-2 or TRBV6-3 with TRBJ2-1; the table calls TRBD2, which could not be checked here. The length of the CDR3 is 13 amino acids, counting both ends. Germline V lookup: CDR1 MNHEY, CDR2 SVGEGT.

To note about this clonotype: Its ends do not fully match the called genes, so a read error is possible. The chain couples TRBV7-7 to TRBJ2-3; no clear D. The CDR3 is 12 amino acids. Germline assignment: CDR1 SSHAT and CDR2 FNYEAQ (reference sequence). The CDR3: CASSPGCDTQYF. The CDR3 DNA reads TGTGCTAGCAGCCCGGGTTGCGATACGCAGTATTTT.

This clonotype was counted a few times. The chain is built from TRBV27 and TRBJ2-3; D call uncertain. In germline, CDR1 is MNHEY, CDR2 SMNVEV (reference sequence). Trimming removed 6 bases at V and 6 bases at J, with 22 bases between. The CDR3 has 16 residues. CDR3 residues: CASSPRTVLSIDTQYF. As DNA, the CDR3 is TGTGCCAGCAGCCCCCGAACGGTCCTATCGATCGATACGCAGTATTTT.

The chain combines TRBV27 with TRBJ1-1; 11 bases agree with TRBD1. Germline V CDR1 and CDR2: MNHEY, SMNVEV (reference sequence). The V segment lost 8 bases and the J segment 1 base; nucleotides outside the gene matches: 3. CDR3 size: 14 residues. CDR3 loop: CASGQGATNTEAFF. The CDR3 nucleotides are TGTGCCAGCGGACAGGGGGCCACGAACACTGAAGCTTTCTTT.